The 12 T cell receptor beta chains presented below share a single source sample, sequenced in a study of Ad26.COV2.S vaccination and SARS-CoV-2 variants (dated by TCRdb to 2020 to 2022). The library relied on the immunoSEQ multiplex PCR assay. TCRdb obtained this table from immuneACCESS and retained in-frame rearrangements with V and J assigned. These tables miss some clones; where compared with another copy, unresolved V genes account for less than half of the shortfall, and the remainder is unexplained. For this sample there are 380,000 or so clones; 86% appear just once. The top ten hold over 8.5% of the sample. The treatment or condition label here, explained by the study, means: about 20 received Ad26.COV2.S at low or high dose, single or two shots; 5 received placebo; per-sample allocation not given. For vaccine and placebo recipients, the sequenced repertoires came from samples collected on day 63 after the first injection.

The sequencing here drew on peripheral blood, taken in a trial of Ad26.COV2.S vaccine versus placebo. Receptor source: a person aged 18-60 years who received the Ad26.COV2.S COVID-19 vaccine or a placebo.

This clone was recorded only once. The chain couples TRBV4-2 to TRBJ1-6, with D perhaps TRBD1 (6 bases). CDR3 length: 17 amino acids. Trimming removed 4 bases at V and 1 base at J, with 14 bases between. Germline CDR1 reads LGHNA; CDR2 reads YNFKEQ. Here the CDR3 reads CASSRGGAESYNSPLHF. CDR3 bases: TGTGCCAGCAGCCGGGGGGGGGCCGAGTCCTATAATTCACCCCTCCACTTT.

The table lists this clone with a count of one. The rearrangement uses TRBV14 and TRBJ2-3, with D perhaps TRBD1 or TRBD2 (5 bases each). V lost 4 bases and J 6 bases, leaving 14 bases between the germline ends. Germline V lookup: CDR1 SGHDN, CDR2 FVKESK. The CDR3 spans 14 residues. For the CDR3, the DNA is TGTGCCAGCAGCCTGACATACTGGGGGGATACGCAGTATTTT. Its protein product is CASSLTYWGDTQYF.

This clone turned up a few times. The chain carries TRBV6-1 and TRBJ1-6; 7 positions match TRBD1. Germline assignment: CDR1 MNHNS and CDR2 SASEGT. There are 15 residues in the CDR3. V lost 3 bases and J lost 9; bases outside the gene matches: 8. CDR3 sequence: CASSDNQGGSSPLHF. CDR3 bases: TGTGCCAGCAGTGACAACCAAGGGGGCAGTTCACCCCTCCACTTT.

This clone was observed a single time. J is TRBJ2-7 and V is TRBV7-9; 16 bases line up with TRBD2. This CDR3 has 16 amino acids. V lost 5 bases to trimming and J lost 6 bases; unmatched junction nucleotides: 7. Germline assignment: CDR1 SEHNR and CDR2 FQNEAQ (reference sequence). The CDR3, as DNA: TGTGCCAGCAGCCCCCCGGGACTAGCGGGAGGGGGCGAGCAGTACTTC. It is translated as CASSPPGLAGGGEQYF.

The V call is TRBV7-6, the J call TRBJ2-2, with D possibly TRBD1 on 5 matching bases. Germline V gene sequence: CDR1 SGHVS, CDR2 FNYEAQ. The CDR3 extends over 15 amino acids. Trimming took off 6 bases at V and 6 bases at J, with 17 bases between the two ends. CDR3 in DNA: TGTGCCAGCAGTCCGCAGGGCGGATTGGCCGGGGAGCTGTTTTTT. This encodes CASSPQGGLAGELFF.

This rearrangement joins TRBV19 to TRBJ1-2; D unclear. V lost 0 bases and J 5 bases, leaving 4 bases between the germline ends. This CDR3 spans 12 amino acids. The germline V gene encodes CDR1 LNHDA and CDR2 SQIVND (reference sequence). The CDR3 DNA reads TGTGCCAGTAGTATAGACGTATATGGCTACACCTTC. Amino acid sequence: CASSIDVYGYTF.

The sample holds a few counts of this clone. This sequence joins TRBV6-4 and TRBJ2-3, with a weak D call TRBD1 (6 bases). Germline V gene data show CDR1 as MRHNA and CDR2 as SNTAGT. The CDR3 has 15 amino acids. V was pared by 2 bases and J by 1 base, with 10 bases between. This CDR3 is CASSDGPGGTDTQYF. The CDR3 nucleotides read TGTGCCAGCAGTGACGGCCCAGGGGGCACAGATACGCAGTATTTT.

The V call is TRBV18, the J call TRBJ1-2, with 8 bases matching TRBD1. Germline-derived CDR1 and CDR2 are KGHSH and LQKENI. V lost 4 bases to trimming and J lost 5 bases; unmatched junction nucleotides: 6. This CDR3 spans 14 amino acids. CDR3 nucleotide sequence: TGTGCCAGCTCACTAAGACAGGGGCCATATGGCTACACCTTC. Translated, it gives CASSLRQGPYGYTF.

The chain couples TRBV6-2 or TRBV6-3 to TRBJ1-1; D is ambiguous. Germline loops: CDR1 MNHEY, CDR2 SVGEGT. Trimming left V 5 bases short and J 0 bases short, with 13 bases between. The CDR3 length is 15 residues. This chain's CDR3 is CASSEHSPMNTEAFF. The CDR3 coding sequence is TGTGCCAGCAGTGAGCACAGCCCGATGAACACTGAAGCTTTCTTT.

V and J are TRBV7-2 and TRBJ2-2; 7 nucleotides line up with TRBD2. Trimming took 1 base from V and 4 from J; bases not matched to a gene: 3. Germline V gives CDR1 SGHTA, CDR2 FQGNSA. The length of the CDR3 is 15 residues. This chain's CDR3 is CASSLVRGGTGELFF. The CDR3 nucleotides read TGTGCCAGCAGCTTAGTCCGCGGGGGCACCGGGGAGCTGTTTTTT.

This chain links TRBV4-2 with TRBJ2-7, with a tentative D call TRBD2 (6 bases). The CDR3 has 12 amino acids. CDR1 is LGHNA and CDR2 is YNFKEQ in the germline V gene. The V and J ends lost 4 bases and 3 bases respectively, with 7 bases between them. The CDR3 loop is CASSRGDYEQYF. CDR3 bases: TGTGCCAGCAGCCGGGGGGACTACGAGCAGTACTTC.

The rearrangement uses TRBV29-1 and TRBJ1-2; D unresolved. Trimming shortened V by 2 bases and J by 4 bases, and 14 bases separated the two germline ends. The CDR3 length is 14 residues. CDR1 is SQVTM and CDR2 is ANQGSEA in the germline V gene. The chain's CDR3 is CSVETRVWGYGYTF. CDR3 DNA: TGCAGCGTTGAAACCCGGGTTTGGGGCTATGGCTACACCTTC.